The 6 T cell receptor beta chains listed next were all sequenced from one sample in a study of identical twins. TCRdb re-analysed the 5' RACE reads in MiXCR, keeping a single row per CDR3 protein. Of around 1.7 million distinct CDR3 sequences detected, about 32% appear once; the ten largest clones hold more than 0.25%. Input material: cord blood. The receptors were gathered from a newborn girl in good health.

V gene TRBV5-1 combines with J gene TRBJ2-4, with D hard to call. The germline V gene encodes CDR1 SGHRS and CDR2 YFSETQ. The V and J ends lost 3 bases and 0 bases respectively, with 10 bases between them. This CDR3 is built from 15 residues. CDR3 sequence reads: CASSSTVLAKNIQYF. The CDR3 bases are TGCGCCAGCAGCTCGACGGTTCTAGCCAAAAACATTCAGTACTTC.

The chain links TRBV2 to TRBJ2-3; D unclear. This CDR3 comprises 14 residues. V was shortened by 7 bases and J by 4 bases, with 15 bases between the two germline ends. Germline V gene sequence: CDR1 SNHLY, CDR2 FYNNEI. The CDR3 sequence: CASNRLRPADTQYF. The DNA of the CDR3 is TGTGCCAGCAACCGACTCAGACCGGCAGATACGCAGTATTTT.

The chain recombines TRBV5-1 with TRBJ2-7, with a weak D call TRBD1 (5 bases). This CDR3 region has 16 residues. CDR1 is SGHRS and CDR2 is YFSETQ in the germline V gene. The V end lost 3 bases, the J end lost 3 bases, and 19 bases lay between the germline ends. CDR3 nucleotide sequence: TGCGCCAGCAGCTCCGACAGATATTTAAGAGGCTACGAGCAGTACTTC. As protein: CASSSDRYLRGYEQYF.

The V and J genes are TRBV20-1 and TRBJ2-3; TRBD2 is a possible D gene (6 bases). Germline loops: CDR1 DFQATT, CDR2 SNEGSKA (reference sequence). The CDR3 has 13 amino acids. Trimming cost V 5 bases and J 5 bases, with 14 bases left between them. CDR3 bases: TGCAGTGCTGCCGGGACTCCCTTAGATACGCAGTATTTT. It specifies CSAAGTPLDTQYF.

J is TRBJ1-4 and V is TRBV28; 7 nucleotides line up with TRBD1. This CDR3 contains 13 residues. V lost 6 bases to trimming and J lost 10 bases; unmatched junction nucleotides: 8. From germline, CDR1 is MDHEN and CDR2 SYDVKM. This chain's CDR3 is CASSPSQGGKLFF. The CDR3 region has the DNA TGTGCCAGCAGCCCTTCCCAGGGGGGAAAACTGTTTTTT.

This clonotype came up a few times. The chain recombines TRBV11-2 with TRBJ2-1; tentatively, D is TRBD2 (7 bases). CDR1 SGHAT and CDR2 FQNNGV come from the germline V gene. The CDR3 has 14 amino acids. The V end lost 7 bases, the J end lost 9 bases, and 19 bases lay between the germline ends. CDR3 sequence reads: CASNIRGGRGEQFF. CDR3 coding DNA: TGTGCCAGCAACATCCGAGGGGGGAGGGGTGAGCAGTTCTTC.